Below are 7 T cell receptor beta chains sequenced from a single sample in a study of OX40 agonist ivuxolimab in advanced cancers. Clones were sequenced by immunoSEQ multiplex PCR, and TCRdb holds only the in-frame ones, with some missing. The sample carries 25,000 to 30,000 clones, roughly four fifths recorded once. The sequenced sample was CD4+ or CD8+ T cells sorted from blood, obtained in a trial of the OX40 agonist ivuxolimab. The source of these receptors is an adult with an advanced solid tumor such as melanoma, head and neck, liver or kidney cancer.

This chain links TRBV6-5 with TRBJ1-5; no clear D gene. CDR1 is MNHEY, CDR2 SVGAGI, per germline. The CDR3 extends over 13 amino acids. Deletions cut 7 bases from V and 6 bases from J, with 13 bases between. CDR3 nucleotides: TGTGCCAGCACCCCCGGGCGGGGTCAGCCCCAGCATTTT. It yields the protein CASTPGRGQPQHF.

This clone was seen more than once but under ten times. The V call is TRBV11-2, the J call TRBJ2-3, with TRBD2 matching 9 bases. The CDR3 runs 16 residues. Per the germline V gene, CDR1 is SGHAT and CDR2 is FQNNGV. The trim removed 1 base at V and 5 bases at J, leaving 7 bases unmatched. DNA for the CDR3: TGTGCCAGCAGCTTAGGGGCGGGAGGGCCCGGAGATACGCAGTATTTT. This translates into CASSLGAGGPGDTQYF.

This chain links TRBV9 with TRBJ2-5, with 8 nucleotides matching TRBD2. Losses at the gene ends were 3 bases for V and 3 bases for J; bases not matched to a gene: 19. The CDR3 length is 19 residues. Per germline, CDR1 SGDLS and CDR2 YYNGEE. For the CDR3, the DNA is TGTGCCAGCAGCGCGCGACAGGAGCGAAGCGGGAGCCAGGAAGAGACCCAGTACTTC. This encodes CASSARQERSGSQEETQYF.

Within the sample, this clone is medium-sized. Other nucleotide sequences in the sample specify the same CDR3. The V gene is TRBV6-5, the J gene TRBJ2-5; no definite D call. Germline V CDR1 and CDR2: MNHEY, SVGAGI. CDR3 length: 13 residues. The V end lost 0 bases, the J end lost 5 bases, and 7 bases lay between the germline ends. CDR3 amino acids: CASSYSTDETQYF. The CDR3, as DNA: TGTGCCAGCAGTTACTCAACCGATGAGACCCAGTACTTC.

The chain recombines TRBV2 with TRBJ2-2; D not certain. There are 16 residues in the CDR3. The germline V gene encodes CDR1 SNHLY and CDR2 FYNNEI. V dropped 1 base and J dropped 6 bases, with 15 bases sitting between them. CDR3 bases: TGTGCCAGCAGTGAAGTTGGGGTACCCAAGGCCGGGGAGCTGTTTTTT. Translating it yields CASSEVGVPKAGELFF.

The chain recombines TRBV4-1 with TRBJ2-5; 7 bases fit TRBD1. V trimming: 3 bases; J trimming: 4 bases; junction bases outside the gene matches: 5. This CDR3 has 14 amino acids. Germline-derived CDR1 and CDR2 are MGHRA and YSYEKL. The CDR3 spells CASSHTGVRETQYF. Here the CDR3 DNA reads TGCGCCAGCAGCCATACAGGGGTTCGAGAGACCCAGTACTTC.

The gene calls are TRBV21-1 and TRBJ1-1; the table's D call, TRBD1, was not checked against the DNA. TRBV21-1 constitutes a pseudogene. The CDR3 is 14 residues long. The CDR3 sequence: CASSKAAGGSEAFF. DNA for the CDR3: TGTGCCAGCAGCAAAGCGGCAGGGGGCTCTGAAGCTTTCTTT.